The clone carrying this T cell receptor (beta chain) was detected ten times or more. These data belong to a study of T cells in Graves' hyperthyroidism and ophthalmopathy. Those with hyperthyroidism were 18 to 65 years old, newly diagnosed, and ill for under 2 months. Exclusion of a patient resulted from uncontrolled infection, other autoimmune disease, pregnancy or lactation. Authors of the study amplified TCR beta CDR3 regions from RNA transcripts. Primed by the HTBI set, a first-round RT-PCR was run on the TCR CDR3. MiXCR, applied by TCRdb to the multiplex PCR reads, yields one record per CDR3 protein. The sample yields 650,000 to 850,000 distinct CDR3 sequences, approximately 19% seen once. This TCR derives from a woman in her fifties or sixties with Graves' hyperthyroidism that later progressed to Graves' ophthalmopathy. Input material: blood.

The DNA of the CDR3 is TGTGCCAGCAGCTTAGTAGTGGGTCCCTACACCGGGGAGCTGTTTTTT. It codes for CASSLVVGPYTGELFF. The rearrangement uses TRBV7-8 and TRBJ2-2, with D uncertain. This CDR3 is 16 amino acids long. The germline CDR1 and CDR2 sequences are SGHVS and FQNEAQ. V gave up 1 base and J gave up 3 bases, with 12 bases separating them.